Below are 30 T cell receptor beta chains sequenced from a single sample in a study of neurological immune-mediated disorders (dated by TCRdb to the late 2010s). The library was made by 5' RACE. Sequencing relied on an Illumina HiSeq 2500. TCRdb ran its own pipeline on the public reads, namely fastp trimming at Q25 and MiXCR clone calling, and kept in-frame beta chains. Entries that share a CDR3 protein sequence are merged under the most common genes and DNA. This sample holds over 55,000 distinct CDR3 sequences; more than 8% were observed only once. Of the sample, 9.5% to 15% falls within the top ten clones. The time point label, read with the paper, signifies: longitudinal time-point 2. The sample taken for sequencing was PBMCs. Receptor source: a man in his thirties or forties in good health.

This clonotype was seen many times. The CDR3 protein is CSVGAGYEGAFF. As DNA, the CDR3 is TGCAGCGTTGGGGCAGGCTACGAGGGAGCTTTCTTT. The V call is TRBV29-1, the J call TRBJ1-1, with D hard to call. The CDR3 runs 12 residues. Per the germline V gene, CDR1 is SQVTM and CDR2 is ANQGSEA. Between the trimmed V and J ends, which lost 4 bases and 10 bases, there was a span of 16 bases. Complete variable domain (other parts from reference TRBV29-1 and TRBJ1-1): SAVISQKPSRDICQRGTSLTIQCQVDSQVTMMFWYRQQPGQSLTLIATANQGSEATYESGFVIDKFPISRPNLTFSTLTVSNMSPEDSSIYLCSVGAGYEGAFFGQGTRLTVV.

The chain employs TRBV29-1 and TRBJ2-7; TRBD2 agrees at 10 bases. Germline values: CDR1 SQVTM, CDR2 ANQGSEA. This CDR3 has 14 residues. Germline trimming cut 4 bases from V and 7 bases from J; bases unmatched to any gene: 10. Here the CDR3 reads CSVGGTSAVLEQYF. The CDR3 coding sequence is TGCAGCGTTGGGGGGACTAGCGCTGTATTGGAGCAGTACTTC.

This clonotype was recorded many times. The chain recombines TRBV11-2 with TRBJ2-3; D call uncertain. Germline V gene data show CDR1 as SGHAT and CDR2 as FQNNGV. The CDR3 spans 13 residues. V dropped 5 bases and J dropped 12 bases, with 18 bases sitting between them. The DNA for the CDR3 is TGTGCCAGCAGCGTTGGAATGGACCTTCCTCAGTATTTT. This gives the protein CASSVGMDLPQYF.

This clonotype was picked up many times. The J gene is TRBJ1-4, the V gene TRBV14, with D unclear. Germline assignment: CDR1 SGHDN and CDR2 FVKESK. Trimming removed 2 bases from V and 7 bases from J, with 14 bases in between. This CDR3 spans 15 amino acids. CDR3 bases: TGTGCCAGCAGCCAATACTCACACGGCGGTGAAAAACTGTTTTTT. This sequence encodes CASSQYSHGGEKLFF.

The sample holds a few counts of this clonotype. CDR3 amino acids: CSARDPFGGGQPQHF. The CDR3 nucleotides read TGCAGTGCTAGAGACCCATTTGGGGGCGGTCAGCCCCAGCATTTT. J is TRBJ1-5 and V is TRBV20-1, with D possibly being TRBD1 (6 bases). Trimming pared 0 bases from V and 6 bases from J, leaving 15 bases between. The CDR3 has 15 amino acids. Germline values: CDR1 DFQATT, CDR2 SNEGSKA (reference sequence).

This clonotype was seen at least ten times. The junction differs from germline at one of its ends, possibly a read error. The DNA for the CDR3 is TGTGCCAGCAGAAGTGGGACACCCGAACGGGTTTTT. It yields the protein CASRSGTPERVF. J is TRBJ1-1 and V is TRBV12-3 or TRBV12-4, with TRBD1 as a possible D gene (6 bases). CDR3 size: 12 residues.

This clonotype was seen repeatedly, ten times or more. The chain joins TRBV14 to TRBJ2-7; D gene uncertain. The CDR3 extends over 11 amino acids. Between the trimmed V and J ends, which lost 3 bases and 4 bases, there was a span of 4 bases. Germline assignment: CDR1 SGHDN and CDR2 FVKESK. CDR3 nucleotide sequence: TGTGCCAGCAGCCACGGGTACGAGCAGTACTTC. Protein: CASSHGYEQYF.

This clonotype was seen at least ten times. The chain uses TRBV29-1 and TRBJ2-3; TRBD2 matches at 9 bases. The CDR3 loop spans 14 amino acids. The junction had 4 bases not matched to a gene; V was cut back by 4 bases and J by 2 bases. Germline V gene lookup returns CDR1 SQVTM and CDR2 ANQGSEA. The CDR3 loop reads CSVVSGSYTDTQYF. The CDR3 DNA is TGCAGCGTTGTTAGCGGGAGTTACACAGATACGCAGTATTTT.

Many counts were recorded for this clonotype. DNA of the CDR3: TGTGCCAGCATGGCAGGGTTTTTAGATACGCAGTATTTT. It is translated as CASMAGFLDTQYF. The chain links TRBV27 to TRBJ2-3; tentatively, D is TRBD1 (5 bases). Per germline, CDR1 MNHEY and CDR2 SMNVEV (reference sequence). Trimming pared 7 bases from V and 5 bases from J, leaving 13 bases between. The CDR3 loop spans 13 amino acids.

This clonotype was observed many times. Here the CDR3 reads CASSQHGDYPYDTQYF. CDR3 DNA: TGTGCCAGCAGCCAGCACGGGGACTATCCGTACGATACGCAGTATTTT. The rearrangement joins TRBV14 to TRBJ2-3; 7 positions agree with TRBD2. CDR1 and CDR2 (germline): SGHDN, FVKESK. The CDR3 contains 16 residues. The J segment lost 6 bases and the V segment lost 3 bases, leaving 12 bases of the junction unmatched.

There are many counts of this clonotype. The chain is built from TRBV7-6 and TRBJ1-1; no definite D call. The germline V gene has CDR1 SGHVS and CDR2 FNYEAQ. This CDR3 comprises 13 residues. Trimming stripped 5 bases from V and 0 bases from J, with 7 bases between. The CDR3 loop is CASSQNMNTEAFF. In nucleotides, the CDR3 is TGTGCCAGCAGCCAGAATATGAACACTGAAGCTTTCTTT.

Turning to this clonotype: A much larger clonotype is one base distant, so this may be a read error. Here the CDR3 omits its conserved ending phenylalanine or tryptophan, so a read error is the likely source. The rearrangement joins TRBV20-1 to TRBJ1-6, with D perhaps TRBD1 (6 bases). Trimming shortened V by 6 bases and J by 4 bases, and 22 bases separated the two germline ends. The CDR3 length is 17 residues. CDR1 DFQATT and CDR2 SNEGSKA come from the germline V gene (reference sequence). The DNA of the CDR3 is TGCAGTGCAGCTTCAGGGGTTATCGGGTTATATAATTCACCCCTCCACTCT. It encodes CSAASGVIGLYNSPLHS.

This clonotype was recorded many times. V and J are TRBV28 and TRBJ1-1; D not certain. Trimming removed 6 bases from V and 8 bases from J, with 13 bases in between. The germline V gene encodes CDR1 MDHEN and CDR2 SYDVKM. The CDR3 is 12 amino acids. CDR3 amino acids: CASRAEKAEAFF. In DNA, the CDR3 is TGTGCCAGCAGGGCAGAAAAGGCCGAAGCTTTCTTT.

The table lists this clonotype with many counts. The gene calls are TRBV28 and TRBJ2-1, with TRBD2 matching over 10 bases. Germline V gene sequence: CDR1 MDHEN, CDR2 SYDVKM. This CDR3 comprises 15 residues. V dropped 8 bases and J dropped 7; count of bases not matched to a gene: 11. CDR3 protein: CASQELLAGLNEQFF. The CDR3 region has the DNA TGTGCCAGCCAAGAACTACTAGCGGGACTGAATGAGCAGTTCTTC.

Many counts were recorded for this clonotype. The chain is built from TRBV20-1 and TRBJ1-1; 9 positions agree with TRBD1. There are 17 residues in the CDR3. The V gene's germline CDR1 is DFQATT and CDR2 SNEGSKA (reference sequence). V shed 3 bases, J shed 0 bases, and the junction held 11 bases outside the gene matches. The CDR3 DNA is TGCAGTGCTAGGAACAGGGGGCTACGCCGTATGAACACTGAAGCTTTCTTT. Protein: CSARNRGLRRMNTEAFF.

This clonotype was counted many times. The V gene is TRBV5-1, the J gene TRBJ2-5; D unresolved. V lost 7 bases and J 4 bases, leaving 11 bases between the germline ends. The germline CDR1 and CDR2 sequences are SGHRS and YFSETQ. The CDR3 consists of 12 residues. The CDR3 loop is CASAPDGETQYF. The CDR3 region has the DNA TGCGCCAGCGCGCCCGACGGAGAGACCCAGTACTTC.

This sequence joins TRBV29-1 and TRBJ1-1; D is ambiguous. This CDR3 has 11 amino acids. Germline CDR1 is SQVTM and CDR2 is ANQGSEA. The V end was cut by 4 bases, the J end by 3 bases, with 6 bases between. The CDR3 nucleotides are TGCAGCGTTGGGGCAGACACTGAAGCTTTCTTT. Protein sequence: CSVGADTEAFF.

This clonotype was counted a few times. This chain uses TRBV7-2 with TRBJ2-3; D gene uncertain. V was clipped by 2 bases and J by 4 bases, with 7 bases between them. The CDR3 has 13 amino acids. In germline, CDR1 is SGHTA, CDR2 FQGNSA. CDR3 nucleotides: TGTGCCAGCAGCTTATCCCGTTCAGATACGCAGTATTTT. It codes for CASSLSRSDTQYF.

This clonotype showed up just a few times. The gene calls are TRBV12-3 or TRBV12-4 and TRBJ1-6; no definite D call. The CDR3 length is 15 residues. The V end lost 0 bases, the J end lost 4 bases, and 7 bases lay between the germline ends. CDR3 protein: CASSLAGLYNSPLHF. As DNA, the CDR3 is TGTGCCAGCAGTTTAGCAGGACTGTATAATTCACCCCTCCACTTT.

This clonotype appeared many times. This rearrangement joins TRBV24-1 to TRBJ2-3, with 10 bases identical to TRBD1. Germline loops: CDR1 KGHDR, CDR2 SFDVKD. CDR3 size: 15 residues. V dropped 9 bases and J dropped 9; count of bases not matched to a gene: 14. In DNA, the CDR3 is TGTGCCACCGGGGACAGACAGGGGGCCAGATACACGCAGTATTTT. The encoded protein is CATGDRQGARYTQYF.

This clonotype was detected ten times or more. In DNA form, the CDR3 reads TGCGCCAGCAGCCCGGACAGGGGGCGAGTCACCGGGGAGCTGTTTTTT. Translating it yields CASSPDRGRVTGELFF. The chain employs TRBV5-1 and TRBJ2-2, with 11 nucleotides matching TRBD1. V lost 4 bases and J lost 4; bases outside the gene matches: 6. This CDR3 is built from 16 residues. Germline V lookup: CDR1 SGHRS, CDR2 YFSETQ.

This clonotype was detected many times. The rearrangement links TRBV6-5 to TRBJ2-7, with a possible D match to TRBD2 (5 bases). CDR1 MNHEY and CDR2 SVGAGI come from the germline V gene. The CDR3 length is 15 residues. V lost 0 bases and J lost 1, with 10 bases in between. CDR3 nucleotides: TGTGCCAGCAGTTACTCCGGGGTGGGTTCCTACGAGCAGTACTTC. Translated, it gives CASSYSGVGSYEQYF.

There are many counts of this clonotype. The J gene is TRBJ2-1, the V gene TRBV27; D is undetermined. Germline V lookup: CDR1 MNHEY, CDR2 SMNVEV (reference sequence). This CDR3 has 16 residues. V shed 6 bases and J shed 4 bases, with 19 bases lying between them. The CDR3 loop is CASSATTLLAYNEQFF. The CDR3 bases are TGTGCCAGCAGCGCAACCACTCTTCTCGCGTACAATGAGCAGTTCTTC.

This clonotype was seen repeatedly, ten times or more. The chain has TRBV7-3 and TRBJ2-2; 15 nucleotides match TRBD2. Trimming removed 4 bases from V and 5 bases from J; junction bases left unmatched: 2. The CDR3 totals 16 residues. The germline V gene encodes CDR1 SGHTA and CDR2 FQGTGA. CDR3 in DNA: TGTGCCAGCAGCTCGGGACTAGCGGGAGGAACCGGGGAGCTGTTTTTT. It encodes CASSSGLAGGTGELFF.

This clonotype was detected only a few times. The V gene is TRBV7-2, the J gene TRBJ1-1; maybe TRBD1 (6 bases). The CDR3 sequence is 17 residues long. Germline V gene lookup returns CDR1 SGHTA and CDR2 FQGNSA. With 1 base removed from V and 4 bases from J, the gap between germline ends came to 19 bases. The CDR3 region has the DNA TGTGCCAGCAGCTTAGGGGGGGCAGGGGAGAGATTCACTGAAGCTTTCTTT. This encodes CASSLGGAGERFTEAFF.

This clonotype has ten or more counts. The chain couples TRBV5-1 to TRBJ1-1; TRBD1 might be the D (6 bases). The length of the CDR3 is 13 residues. Germline V lookup: CDR1 SGHRS, CDR2 YFSETQ. V shed 4 bases and J shed 1 base, with 8 bases lying between them. For the CDR3, the DNA is TGCGCCAGCAGCAGGGGACAGAACACTGAAGCTTTCTTT. Its protein product is CASSRGQNTEAFF.

This clonotype showed up many times. The chain employs TRBV28 and TRBJ1-6; 7 bases align to TRBD1. With 5 bases clipped from V and 6 bases from J, the junction kept 7 bases outside the gene matches. Germline CDR1 MDHEN, CDR2 SYDVKM. The CDR3 is 15 residues long. CDR3 amino acids: CASSKTGTANSPLHF. DNA for the CDR3: TGTGCCAGCAGTAAGACCGGGACAGCTAATTCACCCCTCCACTTT.

This clonotype appeared a few times. The chain couples TRBV6-5 to TRBJ2-7, with a tentative D call TRBD1 (6 bases). The CDR3 consists of 13 residues. Trimming stripped 10 bases from V and 2 bases from J, with 15 bases between. Germline CDR1 MNHEY, CDR2 SVGAGI. The DNA for the CDR3 is TGTGCCATCTGGGGGCTAGCAACCTACGAGCAGTACTTC. Translating gives CAIWGLATYEQYF.

This clonotype has at least ten counts. The genes are TRBV20-1 and TRBJ2-1, with 8 bases fitting TRBD1. The junction had 6 bases not matched to a gene; V was cut back by 2 bases and J by 6 bases. This CDR3 is built from 14 residues. The V gene's germline CDR1 is DFQATT and CDR2 SNEGSKA (reference sequence). The CDR3 reads CSARSQGAPNEQFF. DNA of the CDR3: TGCAGTGCTAGAAGTCAGGGGGCGCCCAATGAGCAGTTCTTC.

This clonotype came up many times. J is TRBJ2-3 and V is TRBV6-2 or TRBV6-3; no clear D gene. Per germline, CDR1 MNHEY and CDR2 SVGEGT. This CDR3 is 14 amino acids long. Trimming cost V 0 bases and J 6 bases, with 10 bases left between them. CDR3: CASSYSSLRDTQYF. The CDR3 nucleotides are TGTGCCAGCAGTTACTCTTCGCTTAGGGATACGCAGTATTTT.